These 22 T cell receptor beta chains came from one sample sequenced in a study of blood T cell repertoires in COVID-19. Clones were read by immunoSEQ multiplex PCR, and TCRdb kept only the in-frame ones, dropping some. The sample holds fewer than 450,000 clones, roughly 88% seen once. The specimen was PBMCs or T cells enriched from blood (not recorded which). These receptors all come from a woman aged 40 to 50 with acute COVID-19.

The V call is TRBV27, the J call TRBJ2-5, with 12 bases aligning to TRBD2. The germline V gene has CDR1 MNHEY and CDR2 SMNVEV (reference sequence). The junction had 4 bases not matched to a gene; V was cut back by 6 bases and J by 2 bases. The CDR3 totals 15 residues. CDR3 amino acids: CASSPGLAGQETQYF. The CDR3 DNA reads as TGTGCCAGCAGCCCAGGACTAGCGGGGCAAGAGACCCAGTACTTC.

The chain recombines TRBV7-2 with TRBJ2-4; 8 bases are a match to TRBD1. The V gene's germline CDR1 is SGHTA and CDR2 FQGNSA. The length of the CDR3 is 19 residues. With 0 bases clipped from V and 2 bases from J, the junction kept 12 bases outside the gene matches. The CDR3 nucleotides are TGTGCCAGCAGCTTAGCGCTGGACAGGGTAAGCTGGTCCAAAAACATTCAGTACTTC. Translating gives CASSLALDRVSWSKNIQYF.

The V gene is TRBV18, the J gene TRBJ1-3, with D hard to call. Per germline, CDR1 KGHSH and CDR2 LQKENI. The CDR3 is made up of 14 amino acids. Trimming cost V 3 bases and J 0 bases, with 6 bases left between them. CDR3 sequence reads: CASSPQYSGNTIYF. The CDR3 DNA reads TGTGCCAGCTCACCCCAGTACTCTGGAAACACCATATATTTT.

This chain uses TRBV20-1 with TRBJ2-2; TRBD1 might be the D (6 bases). Trimming stripped 3 bases from V and 6 bases from J, with 17 bases between. The CDR3 contains 15 residues. The germline CDR1 and CDR2 sequences are DFQATT and SNEGSKA (reference sequence). In DNA form, the CDR3 reads TGCAGTGCTAGTAAGGGGGAAGGGGATGCCGGGGAGCTGTTTTTT. It is translated as CSASKGEGDAGELFF.

The rearrangement joins TRBV11-2 to TRBJ2-1, with 10 bases lining up with TRBD1. Germline CDR1 is SGHAT and CDR2 is FQNNGV. This CDR3 is built from 16 residues. The V and J ends lost 1 base and 2 bases, in that order; junction bases with no gene match: 2. The CDR3 DNA is TGTGCCAGCAGCTTAGTTGGGACAGGGGCCTACAATGAGCAGTTCTTC. Its translation is CASSLVGTGAYNEQFF.

The V and J genes are TRBV21-1 and TRBJ2-5; the table names TRBD2, a call not compared with the DNA. TRBV21-1 is listed as a pseudogene. The CDR3 has 18 residues. The CDR3 DNA sequence: TGTGCCAGCAGCAAAGAATGGGGTAGCGGGGATATAGGAGAGACCCAGTACTTC. This encodes CASSKEWGSGDIGETQYF.

V is TRBV27 and J is TRBJ1-1; D is possibly TRBD1 (5 bases). The CDR3 is 15 amino acids. The ends were cut back, 5 bases at V and 5 bases at J, with 18 bases in the middle. CDR1 is MNHEY, CDR2 SMNVEV, per germline (reference sequence). CDR3 sequence (DNA): TGTGCCAGCAGTAAAACAGGTTCGCGGCGAACTGAAGCTTTCTTT. Translation gives CASSKTGSRRTEAFF.

V is TRBV7-8 and J is TRBJ1-1, with a possible D match to TRBD1 (5 bases). Trimming cost V 5 bases and J 1 base, with 20 bases left between them. The CDR3 sequence is 17 residues long. Germline loops: CDR1 SGHVS, CDR2 FQNEAQ. Here the CDR3 reads CASSIISPGLRNTEAFF. The CDR3 DNA is TGTGCCAGCAGCATAATTTCCCCGGGACTTAGGAACACTGAAGCTTTCTTT.

This clone was recorded at least ten times. The gene calls are TRBV6-2 or TRBV6-3 and TRBJ2-3; 14 bases are shared with TRBD2. After removal of 2 bases from V and 2 bases from J, the junction contained 9 bases not matched to a gene. Per germline, CDR1 MNHEY and CDR2 SVGEGT. The CDR3 runs 19 residues. CDR3 in amino acids: CASSYAGLAGASFTDTQYF. For the CDR3, the DNA is TGTGCCAGCAGTTACGCGGGACTAGCGGGGGCCTCTTTCACAGATACGCAGTATTTT.

This chain joins TRBV30 and TRBJ1-1; TRBD1 might be the D (5 bases). Germline V gives CDR1 GTSNPN, CDR2 SVGIG (reference sequence). The germline V and J ends were trimmed by 0 bases and 7 bases, with 9 bases remaining between them. The CDR3 runs to 12 residues. CDR3 amino acids: CAWSVAGVEAFF. The CDR3 nucleotides read TGTGCCTGGAGTGTAGCGGGGGTTGAAGCTTTCTTT.

The chain is built from TRBV5-8 and TRBJ2-7; a possible D gene is TRBD1 (6 bases). Germline CDR1 SGHTS, CDR2 YDEGEE. The CDR3 is made up of 15 amino acids. Trimming pared 5 bases from V and 0 bases from J, leaving 15 bases between. The CDR3 region has the DNA TGTGCCAGCAGGGTGAGACAGGTCTTCTCCTACGAGCAGTACTTC. Residues: CASRVRQVFSYEQYF.

This chain links TRBV6-5 with TRBJ1-1, with D perhaps matching TRBD1 (5 bases). The germline V gene has CDR1 MNHEY and CDR2 SVGAGI. This CDR3 is built from 12 residues. The V end was cut by 7 bases, the J end by 5 bases, with 11 bases between. The DNA of the CDR3 is TGTGCCAGCACCGAGGGGAGGACTGAAGCTTTCTTT. Residues: CASTEGRTEAFF.

This clone was counted ten times or more. V and J are TRBV18 and TRBJ1-2; 7 bases are a match to TRBD1. Per germline, CDR1 KGHSH and CDR2 LQKENI. The CDR3 loop spans 15 amino acids. With 8 bases clipped from V and 1 base from J, the junction kept 10 bases outside the gene matches. CDR3 sequence: CASTTGSGNNYGYTF. The DNA for the CDR3 is TGTGCCAGCACGACAGGGTCGGGGAATAACTATGGCTACACCTTC.

The chain recombines TRBV18 with TRBJ2-1, with D perhaps matching TRBD1 (5 bases). The CDR3 has 16 residues. The V and J ends lost 1 base and 0 bases respectively, with 10 bases between them. The germline V gene has CDR1 KGHSH and CDR2 LQKENI. The CDR3, as DNA: TGTGCCAGCTCACCACGGGCGACAGCCTCCTACAATGAGCAGTTCTTC. This codes for CASSPRATASYNEQFF.

The chain is built from TRBV30 and TRBJ2-1; 7 bases are shared with TRBD1. The germline CDR1 and CDR2 sequences are GTSNPN and SVGIG (reference sequence). After removal of 3 bases from V and 12 bases from J, the junction contained 5 bases not matched to a gene. This CDR3 comprises 11 residues. CDR3: CAWRDRVGQFF. The CDR3 nucleotides are TGTGCCTGGAGAGACAGGGTAGGGCAGTTCTTC. Combining the CDR3 with reference TRBV30 and TRBJ2-1 gives the whole variable domain SQTIHQWPATLVQPVGSPLSLECTVEGTSNPNLYWYRQAAGRGLQLLFYSVGIGQISSEVPQNLSASRPQDRQFILSSKKLLLSDSGFYLCAWRDRVGQFFGPGTRLTVL.

The count of this clone is one. The CDR3 sequence is CASSYQAGQGAGGTEAFF. The CDR3 bases are TGTGCCAGCAGCTACCAAGCGGGACAGGGGGCTGGTGGCACTGAAGCTTTCTTT. V and J are TRBV11-2 and TRBJ1-1; 12 positions match TRBD1. The V gene end was trimmed by 4 bases and the J gene end by 4 bases; junction bases not matched to a gene: 13. This CDR3 is built from 18 residues. CDR1 SGHAT and CDR2 FQNNGV come from the germline V gene.

The chain joins TRBV13 to TRBJ2-1; unclear D gene. The germline gives CDR1 PRHDT, CDR2 FYEKMQ (reference sequence). The CDR3 runs to 12 residues. V lost 5 bases, J lost 5 bases, and 7 bases lay in between. The CDR3 region is CASSQINNEQFF. CDR3 in DNA: TGTGCCAGCAGCCAGATAAACAATGAGCAGTTCTTC. The entire variable domain, with the rest obtained from reference TRBV13 and TRBJ2-1, is as follows: AAGVIQSPRHLIKEKRETATLKCYPIPRHDTVYWYQQGPGQDPQFLISFYEKMQSDKGSIPDRFSAQQFSDYHSELNMSSLELGDSALYFCASSQINNEQFFGPGTRLTVL.

The chain is built from TRBV5-1 and TRBJ1-4, with TRBD1 as a possible D gene (5 bases). CDR1 SGHRS and CDR2 YFSETQ come from the germline V gene. This CDR3 spans 14 amino acids. Deletions cut 4 bases from V and 3 bases from J, with 10 bases between. The DNA for the CDR3 is TGCGCCAGCAGCGAATGGGGGGCTAATGAAAAACTGTTTTTT. It translates to CASSEWGANEKLFF.

This clone was observed a few times. CDR3 sequence reads: CASSIPGHPMEKAFF. The CDR3 DNA sequence: TGTGCCAGTAGTATACCGGGACACCCCATGGAAAAAGCTTTCTTT. The chain has TRBV19 and TRBJ1-1; possibly TRBD1 for D (6 bases). CDR3 size: 15 residues. The ends were cut back, 2 bases at V and 9 bases at J, with 19 bases in the middle. Per the germline V gene, CDR1 is LNHDA and CDR2 is SQIVND (reference sequence).

The CDR3 nucleotides read TGTGCCAGCAGCTTACGAACTAGCGGGGGGGAACAGCAGTTCTTC. Translated: CASSLRTSGGEQQFF. This chain connects TRBV5-4 to TRBJ2-1, with 13 bases matching TRBD2. The ends lost 2 bases at V and 11 bases at J; junction bases unmatched: 7. The CDR3 extends over 15 amino acids. Germline CDR1 reads SGHNT; CDR2 reads YYREEE (reference sequence).

This clone was detected only once. This chain uses TRBV7-8 with TRBJ1-2; a possible D gene is TRBD1 (5 bases). This CDR3 has 17 amino acids. The V gene lost 5 bases and the J gene lost 6 bases, with 25 bases spanning the gap. In germline, CDR1 is SGHVS, CDR2 FQNEAQ. The CDR3 region is CASSPEPVGGFLDGYTF. Here the CDR3 DNA reads TGTGCCAGCAGCCCCGAACCGGTCGGGGGGTTTCTGGATGGCTACACCTTC.

V usage is TRBV10-2 and J usage is TRBJ1-4, with 7 bases identical to TRBD1. Germline CDR1 reads WSHSY; CDR2 reads SAAADI. After removal of 6 bases from V and 5 bases from J, the junction contained 6 bases not matched to a gene. The CDR3 runs 14 residues. The CDR3 nucleotides are TGCGCCAGCAGGTCGACAGGGATAAATGAAAAACTGTTTTTT. Its protein is CASRSTGINEKLFF.